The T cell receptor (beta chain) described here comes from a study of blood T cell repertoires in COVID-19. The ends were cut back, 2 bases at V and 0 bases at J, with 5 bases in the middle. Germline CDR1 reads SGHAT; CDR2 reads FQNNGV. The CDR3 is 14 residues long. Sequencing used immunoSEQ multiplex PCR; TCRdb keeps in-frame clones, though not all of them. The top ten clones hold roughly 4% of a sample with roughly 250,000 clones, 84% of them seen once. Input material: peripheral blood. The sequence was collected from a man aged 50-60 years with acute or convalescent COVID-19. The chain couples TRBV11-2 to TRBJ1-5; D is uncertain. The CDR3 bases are TGTGCCAGCAGCTTACTGGCTAGCAATCAGCCCCAGCATTTT. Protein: CASSLLASNQPQHF. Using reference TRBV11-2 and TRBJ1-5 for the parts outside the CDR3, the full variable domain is EAGVAQSPRYKIIEKRQSVAFWCNPISGHATLYWYQQILGQGPKLLIQFQNNGVVDDSQLPKDRFSAERLKGVDSTLKIQPAKLEDSAVYLCASSLLASNQPQHFGDGTRLSIL.